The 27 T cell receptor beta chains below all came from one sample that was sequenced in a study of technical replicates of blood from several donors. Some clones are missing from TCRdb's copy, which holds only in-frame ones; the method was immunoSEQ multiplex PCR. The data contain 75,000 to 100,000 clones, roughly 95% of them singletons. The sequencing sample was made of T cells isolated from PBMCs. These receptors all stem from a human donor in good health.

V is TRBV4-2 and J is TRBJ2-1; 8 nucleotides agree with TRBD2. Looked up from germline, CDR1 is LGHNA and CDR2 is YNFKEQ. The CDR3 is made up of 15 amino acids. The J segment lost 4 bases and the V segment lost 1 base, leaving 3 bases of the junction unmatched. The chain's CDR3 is CASSQVLAEYNEQFF. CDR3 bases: TGTGCCAGCAGCCAAGTACTAGCGGAATACAATGAGCAGTTCTTC.

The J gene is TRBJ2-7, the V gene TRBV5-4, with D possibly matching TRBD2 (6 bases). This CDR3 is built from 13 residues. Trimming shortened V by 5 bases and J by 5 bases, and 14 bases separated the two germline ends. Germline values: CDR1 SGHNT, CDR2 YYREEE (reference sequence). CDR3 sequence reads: CASRIGGRHEQYF. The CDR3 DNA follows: TGTGCCAGCAGGATCGGAGGGCGACACGAGCAGTACTTC.

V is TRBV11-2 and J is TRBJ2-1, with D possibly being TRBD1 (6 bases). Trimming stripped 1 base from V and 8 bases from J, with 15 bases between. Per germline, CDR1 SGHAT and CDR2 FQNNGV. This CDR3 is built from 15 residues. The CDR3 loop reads CASSLAYGRGDEQFF. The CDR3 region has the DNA TGTGCCAGCAGCTTAGCTTACGGCAGGGGAGATGAGCAGTTCTTC.

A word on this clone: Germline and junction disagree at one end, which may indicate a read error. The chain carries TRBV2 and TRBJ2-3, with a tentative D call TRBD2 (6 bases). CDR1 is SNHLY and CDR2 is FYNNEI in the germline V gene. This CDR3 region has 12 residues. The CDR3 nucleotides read TGTGCCGGCAGGGACTTCACAGATACGCAGTATTTT. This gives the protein CAGRDFTDTQYF.

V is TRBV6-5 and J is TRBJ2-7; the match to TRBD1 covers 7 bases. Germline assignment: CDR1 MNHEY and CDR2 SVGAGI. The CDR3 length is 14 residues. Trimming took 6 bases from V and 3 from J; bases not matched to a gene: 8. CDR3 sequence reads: CASSLGQLSYEQYF. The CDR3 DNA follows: TGTGCCAGCAGCTTGGGACAGTTAAGCTACGAGCAGTACTTC.

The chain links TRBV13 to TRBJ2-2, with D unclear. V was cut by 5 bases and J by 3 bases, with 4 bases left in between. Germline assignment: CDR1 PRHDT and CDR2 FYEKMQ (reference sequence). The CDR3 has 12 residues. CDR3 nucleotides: TGTGCCAGCAGCCAATACACCGGGGAGCTGTTTTTT. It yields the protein CASSQYTGELFF.

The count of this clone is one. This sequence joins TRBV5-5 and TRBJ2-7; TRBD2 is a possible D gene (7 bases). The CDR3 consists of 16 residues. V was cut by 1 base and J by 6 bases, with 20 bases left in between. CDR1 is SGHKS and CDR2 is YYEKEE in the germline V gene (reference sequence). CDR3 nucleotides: TGTGCCAGCAGCTTGTGGGGGGGCGGAACATCTGCCGAGCAGTACTTC. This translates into CASSLWGGGTSAEQYF.

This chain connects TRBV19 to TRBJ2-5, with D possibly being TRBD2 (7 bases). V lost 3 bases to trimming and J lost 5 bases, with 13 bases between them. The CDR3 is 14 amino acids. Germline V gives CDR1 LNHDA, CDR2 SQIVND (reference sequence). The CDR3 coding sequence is TGTGCCAGTAGTATTGGGGGGGGCGGTGAGACCCAGTACTTC. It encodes CASSIGGGGETQYF.

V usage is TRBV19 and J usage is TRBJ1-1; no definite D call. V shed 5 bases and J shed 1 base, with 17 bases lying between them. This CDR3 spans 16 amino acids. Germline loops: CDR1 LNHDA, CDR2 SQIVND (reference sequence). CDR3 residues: CASSLARWPRNTEAFF. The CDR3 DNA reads TGTGCCAGTAGTCTCGCACGATGGCCCAGGAACACTGAAGCTTTCTTT. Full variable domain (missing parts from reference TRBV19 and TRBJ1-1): DGGITQSPKYLFRKEGQNVTLSCEQNLNHDAMYWYRQDPGQGLRLIYYSQIVNDFQKGDIAEGYSVSREKKESFPLTVTSAQKNPTAFYLCASSLARWPRNTEAFFGQGTRLTVV.

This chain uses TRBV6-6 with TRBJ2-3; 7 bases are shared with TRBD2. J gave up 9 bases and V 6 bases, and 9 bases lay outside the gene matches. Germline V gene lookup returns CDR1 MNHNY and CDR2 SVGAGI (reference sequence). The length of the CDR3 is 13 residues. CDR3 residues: CASSLHTGGTQYF. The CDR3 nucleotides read TGTGCCAGCAGCCTACATACCGGGGGGACGCAGTATTTT.

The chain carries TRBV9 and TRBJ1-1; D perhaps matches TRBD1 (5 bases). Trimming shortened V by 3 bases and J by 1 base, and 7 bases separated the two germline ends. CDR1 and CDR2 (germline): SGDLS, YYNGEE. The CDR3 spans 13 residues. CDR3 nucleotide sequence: TGTGCCAGCAGCGGACAGCCGAACACTGAAGCTTTCTTT. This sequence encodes CASSGQPNTEAFF.

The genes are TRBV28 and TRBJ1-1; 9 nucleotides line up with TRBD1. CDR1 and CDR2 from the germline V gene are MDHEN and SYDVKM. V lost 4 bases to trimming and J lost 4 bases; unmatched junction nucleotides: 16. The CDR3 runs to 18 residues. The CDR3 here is CASSSHTSGTGWGTEAFF. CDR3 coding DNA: TGTGCCAGCAGTTCTCACACATCCGGGACAGGGTGGGGCACTGAAGCTTTCTTT.

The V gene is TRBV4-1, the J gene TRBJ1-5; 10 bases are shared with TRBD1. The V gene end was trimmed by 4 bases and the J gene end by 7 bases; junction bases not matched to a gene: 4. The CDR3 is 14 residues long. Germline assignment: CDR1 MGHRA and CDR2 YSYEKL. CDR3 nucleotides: TGCGCCAGCAGCCCAGGACAGGGGGTCCAGCCCCAGCATTTT. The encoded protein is CASSPGQGVQPQHF.

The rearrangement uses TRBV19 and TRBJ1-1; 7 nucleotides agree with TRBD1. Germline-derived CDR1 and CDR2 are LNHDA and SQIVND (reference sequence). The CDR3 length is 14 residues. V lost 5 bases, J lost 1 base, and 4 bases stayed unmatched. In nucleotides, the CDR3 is TGTGCCAGTAGTCAAGACAGGGCGAACACTGAAGCTTTCTTT. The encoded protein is CASSQDRANTEAFF.

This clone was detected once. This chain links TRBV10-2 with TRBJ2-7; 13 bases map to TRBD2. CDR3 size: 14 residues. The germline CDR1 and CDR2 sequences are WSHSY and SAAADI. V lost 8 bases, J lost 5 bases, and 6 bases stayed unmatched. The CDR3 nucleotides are TGCGCCAGCGCACTAGCGGGAGGGCCTGACGAGCAGTACTTC. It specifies CASALAGGPDEQYF.

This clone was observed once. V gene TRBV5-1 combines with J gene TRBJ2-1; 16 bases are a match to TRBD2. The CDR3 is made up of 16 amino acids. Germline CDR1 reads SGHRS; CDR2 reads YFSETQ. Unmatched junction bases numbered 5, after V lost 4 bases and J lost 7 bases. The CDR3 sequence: CASSARGLAGGNEQFF. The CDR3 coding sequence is TGCGCCAGCAGCGCGCGGGGACTAGCGGGAGGGAATGAGCAGTTCTTC.

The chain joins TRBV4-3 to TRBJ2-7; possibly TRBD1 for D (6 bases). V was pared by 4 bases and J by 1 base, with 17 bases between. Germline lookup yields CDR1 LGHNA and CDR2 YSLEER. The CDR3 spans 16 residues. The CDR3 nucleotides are TGCGCCAGCAGCCTTGAATTAGGACAGACTTCCTACGAGCAGTACTTC. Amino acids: CASSLELGQTSYEQYF.

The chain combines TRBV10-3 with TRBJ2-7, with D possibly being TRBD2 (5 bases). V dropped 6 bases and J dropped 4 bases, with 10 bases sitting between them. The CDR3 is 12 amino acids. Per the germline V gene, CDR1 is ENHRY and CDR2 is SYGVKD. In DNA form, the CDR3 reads TGTGCCATCAGCAAAACTAGGTACGAGCAGTACTTC. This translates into CAISKTRYEQYF.

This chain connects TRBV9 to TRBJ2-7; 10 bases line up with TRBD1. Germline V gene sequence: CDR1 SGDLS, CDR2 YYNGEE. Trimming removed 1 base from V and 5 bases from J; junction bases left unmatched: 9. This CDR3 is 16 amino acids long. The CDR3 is CASSVSSGQGFHEQYF. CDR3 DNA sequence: TGTGCCAGCAGCGTATCTTCGGGACAGGGGTTCCACGAGCAGTACTTC.

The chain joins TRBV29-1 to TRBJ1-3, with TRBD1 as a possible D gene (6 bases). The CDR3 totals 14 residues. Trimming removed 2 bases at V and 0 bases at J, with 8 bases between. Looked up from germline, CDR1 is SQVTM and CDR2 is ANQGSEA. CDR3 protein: CSVEQGYSGNTIYF. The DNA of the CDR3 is TGCAGCGTTGAACAGGGGTACTCTGGAAACACCATATATTTT.

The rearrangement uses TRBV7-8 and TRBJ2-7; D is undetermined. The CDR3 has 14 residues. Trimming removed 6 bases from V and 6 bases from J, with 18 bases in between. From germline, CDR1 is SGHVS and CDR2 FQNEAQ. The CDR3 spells CASSLSHSNSEQYF. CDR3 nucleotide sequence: TGTGCCAGCAGTTTATCCCACTCAAACTCCGAGCAGTACTTC.

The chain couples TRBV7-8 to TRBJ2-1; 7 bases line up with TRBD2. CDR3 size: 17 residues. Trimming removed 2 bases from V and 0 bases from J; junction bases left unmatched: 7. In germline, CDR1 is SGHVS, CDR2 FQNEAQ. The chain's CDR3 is CASSLILAYSSYNEQFF. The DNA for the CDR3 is TGTGCCAGCAGCTTAATACTAGCGTACAGCTCCTACAATGAGCAGTTCTTC.

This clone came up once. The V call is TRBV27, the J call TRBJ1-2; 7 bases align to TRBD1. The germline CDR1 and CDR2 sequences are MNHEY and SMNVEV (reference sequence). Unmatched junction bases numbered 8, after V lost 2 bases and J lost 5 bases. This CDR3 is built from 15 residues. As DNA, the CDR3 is TGTGCCAGCAGTTTAACTACCGGGACAGATTATGGCTACACCTTC. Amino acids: CASSLTTGTDYGYTF.

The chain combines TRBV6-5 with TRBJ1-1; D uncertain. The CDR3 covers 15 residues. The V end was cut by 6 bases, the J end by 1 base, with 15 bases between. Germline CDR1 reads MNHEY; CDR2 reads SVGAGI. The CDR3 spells CASRWANSPNTEAFF. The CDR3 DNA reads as TGTGCCAGCAGGTGGGCTAACAGCCCGAACACTGAAGCTTTCTTT.

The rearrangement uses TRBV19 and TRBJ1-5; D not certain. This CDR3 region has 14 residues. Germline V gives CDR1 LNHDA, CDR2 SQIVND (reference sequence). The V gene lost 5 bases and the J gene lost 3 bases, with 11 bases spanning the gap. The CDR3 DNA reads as TGTGCCAGTAGTGTGCAGATTTTCAATCAGCCCCAGCATTTT. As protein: CASSVQIFNQPQHF.

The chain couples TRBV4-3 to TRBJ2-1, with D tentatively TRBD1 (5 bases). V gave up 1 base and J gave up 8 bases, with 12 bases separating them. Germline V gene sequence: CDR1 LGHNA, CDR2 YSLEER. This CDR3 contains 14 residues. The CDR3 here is CASSQGTGRHEQFF. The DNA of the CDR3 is TGCGCCAGCAGCCAAGGCACAGGAAGGCATGAGCAGTTCTTC.

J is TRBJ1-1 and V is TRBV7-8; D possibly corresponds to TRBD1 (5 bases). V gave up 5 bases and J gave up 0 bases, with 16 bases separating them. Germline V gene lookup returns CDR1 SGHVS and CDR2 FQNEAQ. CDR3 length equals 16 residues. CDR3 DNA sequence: TGTGCCAGCAGCCTAGGGGCGGGATGGATGAACACTGAAGCTTTCTTT. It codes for CASSLGAGWMNTEAFF.